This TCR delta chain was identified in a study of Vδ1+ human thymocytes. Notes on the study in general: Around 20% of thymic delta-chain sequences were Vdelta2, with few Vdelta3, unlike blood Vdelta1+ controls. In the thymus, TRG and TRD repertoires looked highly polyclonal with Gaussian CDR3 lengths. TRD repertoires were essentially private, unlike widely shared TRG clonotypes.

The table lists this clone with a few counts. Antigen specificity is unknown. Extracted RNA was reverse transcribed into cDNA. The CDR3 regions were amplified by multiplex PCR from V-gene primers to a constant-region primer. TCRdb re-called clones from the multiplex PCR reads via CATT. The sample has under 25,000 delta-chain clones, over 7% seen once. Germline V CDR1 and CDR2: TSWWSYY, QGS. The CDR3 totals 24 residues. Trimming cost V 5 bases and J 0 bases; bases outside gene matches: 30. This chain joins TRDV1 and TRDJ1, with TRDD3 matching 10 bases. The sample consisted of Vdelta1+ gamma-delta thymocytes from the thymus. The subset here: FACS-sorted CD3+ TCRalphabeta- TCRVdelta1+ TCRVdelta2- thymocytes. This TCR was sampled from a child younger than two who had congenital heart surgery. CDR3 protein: CALGSRTFLSLGDKPPEYTDKLIF. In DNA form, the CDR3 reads TGTGCTCTTGGGAGCCGCACCTTCCTAAGCCTGGGGGATAAGCCCCCCGAATACACCGATAAACTCATCTTT.